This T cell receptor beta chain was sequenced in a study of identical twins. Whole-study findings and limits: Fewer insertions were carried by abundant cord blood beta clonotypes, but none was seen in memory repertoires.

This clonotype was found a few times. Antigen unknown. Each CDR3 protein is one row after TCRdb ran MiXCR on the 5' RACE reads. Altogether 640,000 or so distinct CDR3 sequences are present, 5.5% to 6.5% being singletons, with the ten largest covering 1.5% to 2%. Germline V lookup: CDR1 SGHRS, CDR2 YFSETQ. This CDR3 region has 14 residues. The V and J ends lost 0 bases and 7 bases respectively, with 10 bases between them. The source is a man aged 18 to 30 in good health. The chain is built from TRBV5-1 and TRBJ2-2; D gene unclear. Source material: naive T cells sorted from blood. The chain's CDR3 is CASSLERFGGELFF. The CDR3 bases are TGCGCCAGCAGCTTGGAACGCTTTGGCGGGGAGCTGTTTTTT.